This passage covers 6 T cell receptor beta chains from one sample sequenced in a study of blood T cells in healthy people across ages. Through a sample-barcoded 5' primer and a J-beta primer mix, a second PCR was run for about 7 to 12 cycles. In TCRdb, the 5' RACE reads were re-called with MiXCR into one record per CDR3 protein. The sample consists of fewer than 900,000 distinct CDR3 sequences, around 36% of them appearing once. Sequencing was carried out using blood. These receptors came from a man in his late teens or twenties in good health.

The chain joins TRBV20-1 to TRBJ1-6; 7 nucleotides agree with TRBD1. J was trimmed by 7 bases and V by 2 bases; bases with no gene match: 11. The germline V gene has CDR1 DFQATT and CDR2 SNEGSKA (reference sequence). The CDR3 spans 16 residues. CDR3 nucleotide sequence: TGCAGTGCTAGACGTACTTCCGGGACAGAAAATTCACCCCTCCACTTT. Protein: CSARRTSGTENSPLHF.

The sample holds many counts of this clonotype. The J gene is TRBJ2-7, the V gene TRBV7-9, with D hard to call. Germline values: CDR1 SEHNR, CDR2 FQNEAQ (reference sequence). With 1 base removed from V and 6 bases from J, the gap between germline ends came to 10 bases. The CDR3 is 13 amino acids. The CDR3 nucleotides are TGTGCCAGCAGCTTAGAGTCCCTTGCCGAGCAGTACTTC. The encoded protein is CASSLESLAEQYF.

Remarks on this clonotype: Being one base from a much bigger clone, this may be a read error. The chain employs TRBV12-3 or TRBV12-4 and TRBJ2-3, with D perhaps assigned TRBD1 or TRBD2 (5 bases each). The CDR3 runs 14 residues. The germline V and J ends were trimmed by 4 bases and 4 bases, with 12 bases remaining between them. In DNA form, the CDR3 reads TGTGCCAGCAGTTCGGGGCTGATCGCAGATACGCAGTATTTT. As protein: CASSSGLIADTQYF.

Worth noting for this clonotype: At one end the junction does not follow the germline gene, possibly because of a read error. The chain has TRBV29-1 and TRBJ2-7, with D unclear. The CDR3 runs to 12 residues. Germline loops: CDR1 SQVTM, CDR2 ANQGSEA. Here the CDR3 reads CSVEDRSHEQYF. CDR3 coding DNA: TGCAGCGTTGAAGATCGCTCCCACGAGCAGTACTTC.

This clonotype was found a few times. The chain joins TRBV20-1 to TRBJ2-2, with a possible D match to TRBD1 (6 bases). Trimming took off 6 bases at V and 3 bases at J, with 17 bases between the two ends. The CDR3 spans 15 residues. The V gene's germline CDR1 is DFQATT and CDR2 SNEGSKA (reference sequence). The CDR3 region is CSAYRVRLDTGELFF. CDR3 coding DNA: TGCAGTGCATACAGGGTTCGGTTAGACACCGGGGAGCTGTTTTTT.

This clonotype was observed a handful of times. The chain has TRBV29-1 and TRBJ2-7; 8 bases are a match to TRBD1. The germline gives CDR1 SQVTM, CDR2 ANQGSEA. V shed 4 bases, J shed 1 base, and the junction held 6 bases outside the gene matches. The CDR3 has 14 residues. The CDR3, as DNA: TGCAGCGTTGGAGGGACAGGTGTATCCTACGAGCAGTACTTC. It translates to CSVGGTGVSYEQYF.